The 17 T cell receptor beta chains listed next were all sequenced from one sample in a study of breast tumors, draining lymph nodes, adjacent tissues. Axillary draining lymph nodes of breast cancer patients supplied the node samples. TCRdb reprocessed the multiplex PCR reads with MiXCR, giving one entry per CDR3 protein. The repertoire holds more than 100,000 distinct CDR3 sequences, approximately 20% seen once, with 2.5% to 3% in the top ten. The source material was axillary lymph node tissue. The source of these receptors is a female donor with breast cancer. Some clones in this sample may be carry-over from other donors' samples.

In this sample, this clonotype turned up many times. The chain combines TRBV13 with TRBJ2-3; no firm D call. CDR1 is PRHDT and CDR2 is FYEKMQ in the germline V gene (reference sequence). The CDR3 totals 14 residues. Trimming removed 0 bases from V and 2 bases from J, with 6 bases in between. CDR3 sequence (DNA): TGTGCCAGCAGCTTAGGCGAGGACACAGATACGCAGTATTTT. This encodes CASSLGEDTDTQYF.

V usage is TRBV6-5 and J usage is TRBJ2-5; D gene unclear. V was clipped by 0 bases and J by 4 bases, with 9 bases between them. The CDR3 extends over 14 amino acids. The germline V gene has CDR1 MNHEY and CDR2 SVGAGI. CDR3 bases: TGTGCCAGCAGTTACTCGAACCTGGGAGAGACCCAGTACTTC. Its translation: CASSYSNLGETQYF.

The sample holds many counts of this clonotype. J is TRBJ1-2 and V is TRBV6-2 or TRBV6-3; D is unresolved. This CDR3 region has 14 residues. V dropped 2 bases and J dropped 3 bases, with 10 bases sitting between them. Per the germline V gene, CDR1 is MNHEY and CDR2 is SVGEGT. The DNA for the CDR3 is TGTGCCAGCAGTTACAACTACGAGCACTATGGCTACACCTTC. Translating gives CASSYNYEHYGYTF.

The gene calls are TRBV10-3 and TRBJ1-6, with a weak D call TRBD1 (6 bases). Trimming shortened V by 4 bases and J by 5 bases, and 9 bases separated the two germline ends. Per the germline V gene, CDR1 is ENHRY and CDR2 is SYGVKD. This CDR3 has 14 amino acids. CDR3: CAISGGQNNSPLHF. CDR3 in DNA: TGTGCCATCAGTGGCGGACAGAATAATTCACCCCTCCACTTT.

This clonotype showed up many times. The chain links TRBV7-8 to TRBJ2-5; TRBD1 is a possible D gene (6 bases). This CDR3 contains 14 residues. Germline lookup yields CDR1 SGHVS and CDR2 FQNEAQ. The V and J ends lost 2 bases and 4 bases respectively, with 11 bases between them. In nucleotides, the CDR3 is TGTGCCAGCAGCTTATCACTAGGGGGAGAGACCCAGTACTTC. This codes for CASSLSLGGETQYF.

On this clonotype itself: A much more abundant neighbour one base away suggests this may be a read error. The chain recombines TRBV5-1 with TRBJ2-2; a possible D gene is TRBD1 (6 bases). CDR1 is SGHRS, CDR2 YFSETQ, per germline. CDR3 length equals 15 residues. CDR3 coding DNA: TGCGCCAGCGGCTTGGGACAAAAGAACACCGGGGAGCTGTTTTTT. It is translated as CASGLGQKNTGELFF.

This clonotype appeared many times. V and J are TRBV4-2 and TRBJ2-7; TRBD1 matches 7 bases. Trimming cost V 0 bases and J 0 bases; bases outside gene matches: 5. This CDR3 region has 16 residues. Germline CDR1 is LGHNA and CDR2 is YNFKEQ. The CDR3 coding sequence is TGTGCCAGCAGCCAAGACGGGGACAGCGTCTCCTACGAGCAGTACTTC. Amino acid sequence: CASSQDGDSVSYEQYF.

On this clonotype: The junction shows a germline mismatch at one end, possibly a read error. This rearrangement joins TRBV19 to TRBJ2-1; 12 bases agree with TRBD2. This CDR3 spans 15 amino acids. Germline V gene data show CDR1 as LNHDA and CDR2 as SQIVND (reference sequence). The CDR3 is CASSAILAGGTEQSF. The CDR3, as DNA: TGTGCCAGTAGTGCAATACTAGCGGGAGGTACTGAGCAGTCCTTC. Using reference TRBV19 and TRBJ2-1 for the parts outside the CDR3, the full variable domain is DGGITQSPKYLFRKEGQNVTLSCEQNLNHDAMYWYRQDPGQGLRLIYYSQIVNDFQKGDIAEGYSVSREKKESFPLTVTSAQKNPTAFYLCASSAILAGGTEQSFGPGTRLTVL.

J is TRBJ2-3 and V is TRBV5-6, with D possibly TRBD2 on 7 matching bases. The ends were cut back, 3 bases at V and 6 bases at J, with 23 bases in the middle. The germline gives CDR1 SGHDT, CDR2 YYEEEE. The CDR3 runs 17 residues. The DNA of the CDR3 is TGTGCCAGCAGCTCCCGGAGTGGGCGGGGGCCCGTGGATACGCAGTATTTT. This sequence encodes CASSSRSGRGPVDTQYF. The entire variable domain, with the rest obtained from reference TRBV5-6 and TRBJ2-3, is as follows: DAGVTQSPTHLIKTRGQQVTLRCSPKSGHDTVSWYQQALGQGPQFIFQYYEEEERQRGNFPDRFSGHQFPNYSSELNVNALLLGDSALYLCASSSRSGRGPVDTQYFGPGTRLTVL.

CDR3 nucleotide sequence: TGTGCCAGCAAAACGCCTCAGGGCTACGAGCAGTACTTC. This codes for CASKTPQGYEQYF. V usage is TRBV28 and J usage is TRBJ2-7, with D perhaps TRBD1 (5 bases). CDR1 is MDHEN and CDR2 is SYDVKM in the germline V gene. V lost 7 bases to trimming and J lost 3 bases, with 13 bases between them. The CDR3 loop spans 13 amino acids.

The V gene is TRBV3-2, the J gene TRBJ1-5. TRBV3-2 is a pseudogene. This CDR3 is built from 15 residues. CDR3 sequence (DNA): TGTGCCAGCAGCCAAGAGGGACCTAGGGGTCAGCCCCAGCATTTT. This codes for CASSQEGPRGQPQHF.

This clonotype was detected many times. The V gene is TRBV15, the J gene TRBJ2-7; D is perhaps TRBD1 or TRBD2 (6 bases each). Germline CDR1 and CDR2: LNHNV and YYDKDF (reference sequence). The length of the CDR3 is 18 residues. The V end lost 1 base, the J end lost 0 bases, and 19 bases lay between the germline ends. CDR3 loop: CATSRAPLGGVDSYEQYF. The CDR3 coding sequence is TGTGCCACCAGCAGAGCCCCCCTCGGGGGCGTTGACTCCTACGAGCAGTACTTC.

This chain joins TRBV15 and TRBJ2-7; D not resolved. V lost 2 bases and J 7 bases, leaving 6 bases between the germline ends. The CDR3 has 11 residues. From germline, CDR1 is LNHNV and CDR2 YYDKDF (reference sequence). CDR3 DNA sequence: TGTGCCACCAGCAGAAGTGGAGAGCAGTACTTC. The encoded protein is CATSRSGEQYF.

As to this clonotype: This sequence may be a read error, since a much larger clone differs from it by one base. As the CDR3 is not closed by the conserved phenylalanine or tryptophan, this likely results from a read error. V usage is TRBV19 and J usage is TRBJ2-2; TRBD2 aligns across 10 bases. The germline gives CDR1 LNHDA, CDR2 SQIVND (reference sequence). After removal of 6 bases from V and 4 bases from J, the junction contained 8 bases not matched to a gene. CDR3 length equals 16 residues. The chain's CDR3 is CASRASGRRRTGELFL. Written as DNA, the CDR3 is TGTGCCAGTAGGGCTAGCGGGAGAAGGCGCACCGGGGAGCTGTTTCTT.

The chain has TRBV7-9 and TRBJ1-1, with D unclear. Trimming cost V 3 bases and J 5 bases, with 7 bases left between them. From germline, CDR1 is SEHNR and CDR2 FQNEAQ (reference sequence). This CDR3 has 12 amino acids. Written as DNA, the CDR3 is TGTGCCAGCAGCTTGATTGATACTGAAGCTTTCTTT. Translated: CASSLIDTEAFF.

This clonotype showed up just a few times. The chain links TRBV28 to TRBJ2-3; 8 bases align to TRBD1. Germline loops: CDR1 MDHEN, CDR2 SYDVKM. The CDR3 length is 15 residues. Trimming at V came to 4 bases and at J to 1 base, leaving 4 bases not matched to a gene. The CDR3 DNA sequence: TGTGCCAGCAGTTACGGGGGACAGGGCACAGATACGCAGTATTTT. It is translated as CASSYGGQGTDTQYF.

On this clonotype itself: With a much larger clone just one base away, this may be a read error. J is TRBJ2-2 and V is TRBV7-7; D is undetermined. This CDR3 comprises 12 residues. The V gene's germline CDR1 is SSHAT and CDR2 FNYEAQ (reference sequence). The CDR3 coding sequence is TGTGCCGGCAGAGTGAGAGCCGGGGAGCTGTTTTTT. This gives the protein CAGRVRAGELFF.